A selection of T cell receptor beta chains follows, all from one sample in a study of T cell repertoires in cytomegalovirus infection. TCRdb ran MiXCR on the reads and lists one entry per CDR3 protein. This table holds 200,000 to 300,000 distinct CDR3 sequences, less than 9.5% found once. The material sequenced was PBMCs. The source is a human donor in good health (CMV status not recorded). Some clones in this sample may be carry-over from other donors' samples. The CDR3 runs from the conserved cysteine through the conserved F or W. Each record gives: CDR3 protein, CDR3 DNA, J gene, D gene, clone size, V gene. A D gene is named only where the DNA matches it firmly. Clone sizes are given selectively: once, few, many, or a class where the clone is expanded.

cdr3_aa: CASSVEGASTDTQYF
cdr3_nt: TGTGCCAGCAGTGTGGAGGGGGCGAGCACAGATACGCAGTATTTT
j_call: TRBJ2-3
d_call: -
clone_size: -
v_call: TRBV6-4

cdr3_aa: CASSLARSNYGYTF
cdr3_nt: TGTGCCAGCAGCTTAGCCAGGTCTAACTATGGCTACACCTTC
j_call: TRBJ1-2
d_call: -
clone_size: many
v_call: TRBV7-2

cdr3_aa: CASSFELTSGNTIYF
cdr3_nt: TGTGCCAGCAGCTTTGAATTGACCTCTGGAAACACCATATATTTT
j_call: TRBJ1-3
d_call: -
clone_size: few
v_call: TRBV5-5

cdr3_aa: CSARRGRGGGETQYF
cdr3_nt: TGCAGTGCTAGACGGGGAAGGGGCGGAGGAGAGACCCAGTACTTC
j_call: TRBJ2-5
d_call: -
clone_size: -
v_call: TRBV20-1

cdr3_aa: CASSYVVGYGYTF
cdr3_nt: TGTGCCAGCAGTTACGTGGTCGGCTATGGCTACACCTTC
j_call: TRBJ1-2
d_call: -
clone_size: many
v_call: TRBV6-2/TRBV6-3

cdr3_aa: CASSWAETQYF
cdr3_nt: TGTGCCAGCTCATGGGCGGAGACCCAGTACTTC
j_call: TRBJ2-5
d_call: -
clone_size: many
v_call: TRBV12-3/TRBV12-4

cdr3_aa: CASSLGQGAEAFF
cdr3_nt: TGTGCCAGCAGCTTAGGACAGGGGGCTGAAGCTTTCTTT
j_call: TRBJ1-1
d_call: TRBD1
clone_size: -
v_call: TRBV13

cdr3_aa: CASRLGVSGGYTF
cdr3_nt: TGTGCCAGCAGGCTGGGGGTGTCGGGAGGCTACACCTTC
j_call: TRBJ1-2
d_call: -
clone_size: -
v_call: TRBV27

cdr3_aa: CASIPTSGGGETQYF
cdr3_nt: TGTGCCAGCATCCCGACTAGCGGGGGGGGTGAGACCCAGTACTTC
j_call: TRBJ2-5
d_call: TRBD2
clone_size: many
v_call: TRBV6-2/TRBV6-3

cdr3_aa: CASSERGGGNTEAFF
cdr3_nt: TGTGCCAGCAGTGAGCGAGGGGGGGGGAACACTGAAGCTTTCTTT
j_call: TRBJ1-1
d_call: -
clone_size: many
v_call: TRBV28

cdr3_aa: CASSLTGGPNEQFF
cdr3_nt: TGTGCCAGCAGTTTGACGGGAGGGCCCAATGAGCAGTTCTTC
j_call: TRBJ2-1
d_call: TRBD2
clone_size: few
v_call: TRBV12-3/TRBV12-4

cdr3_aa: CASSSTGIEAFF
cdr3_nt: TGTGCCAGCAGTTCCACAGGGATTGAAGCTTTCTTT
j_call: TRBJ1-1
d_call: -
clone_size: many
v_call: TRBV7-2

cdr3_aa: CASRVTRRDRSSRWSNEQFF
cdr3_nt: TGTGCCAGCAGAGTTACCCGCCGGGACAGGTCGTCTAGGTGGAGCAATGAGCAGTTCTTC
j_call: TRBJ2-1
d_call: TRBD1
clone_size: few
v_call: TRBV6-2/TRBV6-3

cdr3_aa: CASSLANRNTIYF
cdr3_nt: TGTGCCAGCAGCTTAGCAAATCGAAACACCATATATTTT
j_call: TRBJ1-3
d_call: -
clone_size: -
v_call: TRBV11-2

cdr3_aa: CASSVAGGSPEAFF
cdr3_nt: TGTGCCAGCAGCGTAGCGGGCGGAAGTCCTGAAGCTTTCTTT
j_call: TRBJ1-1
d_call: -
clone_size: many
v_call: TRBV9

cdr3_aa: CSAREGGAKNIQYF
cdr3_nt: TGCAGTGCTAGGGAGGGCGGTGCCAAAAACATTCAGTACTTC
j_call: TRBJ2-4
d_call: -
clone_size: many
v_call: TRBV20-1

cdr3_aa: CASSLENSNEQYF
cdr3_nt: TGTGCCAGCAGCTTAGAAAACAGCAACGAGCAGTACTTC
j_call: TRBJ2-7
d_call: -
clone_size: many
v_call: TRBV7-2

cdr3_aa: CSARQTDSLNTEAFF
cdr3_nt: TGCAGTGCTAGACAGACAGACAGCCTGAACACTGAAGCTTTCTTT
j_call: TRBJ1-1
d_call: -
clone_size: -
v_call: TRBV20-1

cdr3_aa: CSARPLTGNQETQYF
cdr3_nt: TGCAGTGCTAGACCCCTGACAGGGAACCAAGAGACCCAGTACTTC
j_call: TRBJ2-5
d_call: TRBD1
clone_size: many
v_call: TRBV20-1

cdr3_aa: CSVEARQTTDTQYF
cdr3_nt: TGCAGCGTTGAGGCGCGGCAGACCACAGATACGCAGTATTTT
j_call: TRBJ2-3
d_call: -
clone_size: -
v_call: TRBV29-1

cdr3_aa: CASTPGLGTQYF
cdr3_nt: TGTGCCAGCACGCCAGGCTTGGGGACCCAGTACTTC
j_call: TRBJ2-5
d_call: -
clone_size: -
v_call: TRBV2

cdr3_aa: CASSLGSKRDHEQYF
cdr3_nt: TGTGCCAGCAGTTTAGGGTCGAAGCGGGACCACGAGCAGTACTTC
j_call: TRBJ2-7
d_call: TRBD2
clone_size: -
v_call: TRBV12-3/TRBV12-4

cdr3_aa: CASSLGLAGGRDHYEQYF
cdr3_nt: TGTGCCAGCAGCTTAGGGCTAGCGGGGGGGCGGGATCACTACGAGCAGTACTTC
j_call: TRBJ2-7
d_call: TRBD2
clone_size: many
v_call: TRBV7-2

cdr3_aa: CASSPRDRGPNEQFF
cdr3_nt: TGTGCCAGCAGCCCCCGGGACAGGGGCCCCAATGAGCAGTTCTTC
j_call: TRBJ2-1
d_call: TRBD1
clone_size: many
v_call: TRBV7-8

cdr3_aa: CASSALASGVAYNEQFF
cdr3_nt: TGTGCCAGCAGCGCCCTTGCTAGCGGGGTTGCCTACAATGAGCAGTTCTTC
j_call: TRBJ2-1
d_call: TRBD2
clone_size: few
v_call: TRBV7-6

cdr3_aa: CASSQTQGRASEKLFF
cdr3_nt: TGCGCCAGCAGCCAGACGCAGGGGCGGGCGAGCGAAAAACTGTTTTTT
j_call: TRBJ1-4
d_call: -
clone_size: many
v_call: TRBV4-3

cdr3_aa: CASSRSSGGQETQYF
cdr3_nt: TGTGCCAGCTCAAGATCTAGCGGGGGCCAAGAGACCCAGTACTTC
j_call: TRBJ2-5
d_call: TRBD2
clone_size: -
v_call: TRBV18

cdr3_aa: CASSQVDGPHEQFF
cdr3_nt: TGTGCCAGCAGCCAAGTAGATGGGCCTCATGAGCAGTTCTTC
j_call: TRBJ2-1
d_call: -
clone_size: -
v_call: TRBV3-1